These 29 T cell receptor beta chains originate from one sample sequenced in a study of a mutant IDH1 vaccine in newly diagnosed glioma. Their antigens are not known. Repertoires were generated with immunoSEQ multiplex PCR, while TCRdb's copy carries only in-frame clones and drops some. Of tens of thousands of clones in the sample, approximately 64% were seen once. Described time point: week 47, end of study. Each vaccine dose was 300 ug of mutant IDH1 20-mer peptide, with topical imiquimod. The source was peripheral blood mononuclear cells (PBMCs), collected from a glioma patient whose treatment included an IDH1 peptide vaccine. The origin of the receptors is a man aged 40-55 years with glioma. Some clones in this sample may be carry-over from other donors' samples.

This clone was found a few times. The chain recombines TRBV5-6 with TRBJ2-1, with 10 bases fitting TRBD2. The V gene's germline CDR1 is SGHDT and CDR2 YYEEEE. The CDR3 contains 15 residues. Trimming cost V 1 base and J 6 bases; bases outside gene matches: 4. DNA for the CDR3: TGTGCCAGCAGCTTGTGGCGGACTAGCGGCAATGAGCAGTTCTTC. This gives the protein CASSLWRTSGNEQFF. Drawing the rest from reference TRBV5-6 and TRBJ2-1, the complete variable domain is DAGVTQSPTHLIKTRGQQVTLRCSPKSGHDTVSWYQQALGQGPQFIFQYYEEEERQRGNFPDRFSGHQFPNYSSELNVNALLLGDSALYLCASSLWRTSGNEQFFGPGTRLTVL.

This clone was counted a single time. The rearrangement links TRBV7-9 to TRBJ2-5; a weak D match, TRBD2 (7 bases). V lost 2 bases and J 5 bases, leaving 12 bases between the germline ends. This CDR3 contains 14 residues. Germline values: CDR1 SEHNR, CDR2 FQNEAQ (reference sequence). CDR3 sequence (DNA): TGTGCCAGCAGCTTACGGGGGGCCGGGGAGACCCAGTACTTC. Amino acid sequence: CASSLRGAGETQYF.

J is TRBJ1-1 and V is TRBV10-1; D is uncertain. Germline V gene lookup returns CDR1 WNHNN and CDR2 SYGVQD (reference sequence). The V and J ends lost 3 bases and 1 base respectively, with 6 bases between them. The CDR3 is made up of 13 amino acids. The DNA for the CDR3 is TGCGCCAGCAGTGAATCGAGGAACACTGAAGCTTTCTTT. Translated, it gives CASSESRNTEAFF.

This clone was counted between two and nine times. The V call is TRBV2, the J call TRBJ1-1; D is ambiguous. Trimming removed 2 bases at V and 5 bases at J, with 12 bases between. This CDR3 is built from 14 residues. Germline values: CDR1 SNHLY, CDR2 FYNNEI. The CDR3 coding sequence is TGTGCCAGCAGTGAAACATATCTACGGACTGAAGCTTTCTTT. This codes for CASSETYLRTEAFF.

The chain carries TRBV7-6 and TRBJ1-3; 7 nucleotides match TRBD1. This CDR3 has 16 amino acids. CDR1 and CDR2 from the germline V gene are SGHVS and FNYEAQ. The junction had 5 bases not matched to a gene; V was cut back by 3 bases and J by 0 bases. The CDR3 spells CASSFERDSSGNTIYF. The CDR3 DNA reads TGTGCCAGCAGCTTCGAGCGGGACAGCTCTGGAAACACCATATATTTT.

This clone was found a few times. The chain recombines TRBV4-1 with TRBJ1-4, with D hard to call. The CDR3 is made up of 13 amino acids. Germline values: CDR1 MGHRA, CDR2 YSYEKL. V was trimmed by 2 bases and J by 5 bases, leaving 6 bases between them. The CDR3 loop reads CASSQWRNEKLFF. The CDR3 nucleotides read TGCGCCAGCAGCCAATGGCGGAATGAAAAACTGTTTTTT.

The chain joins TRBV9 to TRBJ1-1; D perhaps matches TRBD1 (6 bases). Looked up from germline, CDR1 is SGDLS and CDR2 is YYNGEE. Trimming pared 0 bases from V and 1 base from J, leaving 16 bases between. This CDR3 is 17 amino acids long. In DNA form, the CDR3 reads TGTGCCAGCAGCGTAGGGGAGGACAGATGGTGGAACACTGAAGCTTTCTTT. Translating it yields CASSVGEDRWWNTEAFF.

This clone was detected a few times. The chain joins TRBV6-1 to TRBJ1-6; D gene unclear. Trimming took 7 bases from V and 8 from J, leaving 12 bases between them. Germline lookup yields CDR1 MNHNS and CDR2 SASEGT. This CDR3 has 13 residues. The CDR3 nucleotides read TGTGCCAGCACTGTCAAGGAGGATTCACCCCTCCACTTT. The encoded protein is CASTVKEDSPLHF.

This sequence joins TRBV19 and TRBJ1-5; D possibly corresponds to TRBD1 (5 bases). Per germline, CDR1 LNHDA and CDR2 SQIVND (reference sequence). This CDR3 region has 13 residues. V lost 4 bases and J lost 4, with 8 bases in between. This chain's CDR3 is CASSRDGNQPQHF. CDR3 coding DNA: TGTGCCAGTAGTAGGGACGGGAATCAGCCCCAGCATTTT.

The gene calls are TRBV29-1 and TRBJ2-2, with D perhaps TRBD1 (6 bases). Germline V gives CDR1 SQVTM, CDR2 ANQGSEA. The CDR3 runs to 14 residues. The germline V and J ends were trimmed by 3 bases and 6 bases, with 14 bases remaining between them. CDR3 sequence reads: CSVEGRGYPGELFF. The CDR3 DNA reads as TGCAGCGTTGAGGGCAGGGGCTACCCCGGGGAGCTGTTTTTT.

This clone was counted only a few times. The chain links TRBV6-5 to TRBJ1-1; 7 positions match TRBD1. Unmatched junction bases numbered 4, after V lost 6 bases and J lost 0 bases. Per germline, CDR1 MNHEY and CDR2 SVGAGI. CDR3 length: 14 amino acids. The CDR3 region has the DNA TGTGCCAGCAGGGGACAGCTCATGAACACTGAAGCTTTCTTT. Translated: CASRGQLMNTEAFF.

This chain joins TRBV6-5 and TRBJ1-1; 7 bases agree with TRBD1. The CDR3 runs to 14 residues. The V and J ends lost 0 bases and 8 bases, in that order; junction bases with no gene match: 6. Germline CDR1 is MNHEY and CDR2 is SVGAGI. The CDR3 is CASSYSRGQWEAFF. As DNA, the CDR3 is TGTGCCAGCAGTTACTCGAGGGGACAGTGGGAAGCTTTCTTT.

CDR3 DNA sequence: TGTGCCAGCAGTTGGGGCGGGGGAGACACCGGGGAGCTGTTTTTT. Amino acids: CASSWGGGDTGELFF. This chain joins TRBV6-6 and TRBJ2-2, with 7 bases lining up with TRBD2. J gave up 3 bases and V 4 bases, and 5 bases lay outside the gene matches. Germline CDR1 MNHNY, CDR2 SVGAGI (reference sequence). The CDR3 is 15 residues long.

V and J are TRBV18 and TRBJ1-1; 7 nucleotides agree with TRBD1. Germline V gene data show CDR1 as KGHSH and CDR2 as LQKENI. Trimming took 5 bases from V and 7 from J; bases not matched to a gene: 10. The CDR3 loop spans 14 amino acids. Here the CDR3 DNA reads TGTGCCAGCTCAATCCGGGACAGTCAGGTTGAAGCTTTCTTT. As protein: CASSIRDSQVEAFF. The whole variable domain, filled in from reference TRBV18 and TRBJ1-1, reads NAGVMQNPRHLVRRRGQEARLRCSPMKGHSHVYWYRQLPEEGLKFMVYLQKENIIDESGMPKERFSAEFPKEGPSILRIQQVVRGDSAAYFCASSIRDSQVEAFFGQGTRLTVV.

The rearrangement joins TRBV5-6 to TRBJ1-6, with a tentative D call TRBD1 (5 bases). Germline CDR1 and CDR2: SGHDT and YYEEEE. The CDR3 spans 15 residues. V was pared by 3 bases and J by 5 bases, with 12 bases between. The CDR3 is CASSWGTFHNSPLHF. CDR3 sequence (DNA): TGTGCCAGCAGCTGGGGGACTTTCCATAATTCACCCCTCCACTTT.

Many counts were recorded for this clone. The gene calls are TRBV7-2 and TRBJ2-3; the match to TRBD1 covers 8 bases. V lost 5 bases, J lost 7 bases, and 8 bases stayed unmatched. Germline CDR1 SGHTA, CDR2 FQGNSA. This CDR3 contains 14 residues. CDR3 loop: CASSPRQGAHTQYF. The DNA of the CDR3 is TGTGCCAGCAGCCCCCGGCAGGGGGCCCATACGCAGTATTTT.

This chain links TRBV4-2 with TRBJ1-4, with D unresolved. This CDR3 is built from 14 residues. Germline V gene sequence: CDR1 LGHNA, CDR2 YNFKEQ. V shed 1 base and J shed 4 bases, with 7 bases lying between them. The CDR3 nucleotides read TGTGCCAGCAGCCAAGTGGATGTTAATGAAAAACTGTTTTTT. It is translated as CASSQVDVNEKLFF.

This clone was seen more than once but under ten times. At one boundary the junction diverges from the germline segment, which might be a read error. The V and J genes are TRBV2 and TRBJ1-1; 8 nucleotides line up with TRBD1. This CDR3 is 18 amino acids long. Germline V gene lookup returns CDR1 SNHLY and CDR2 FYNNEI. CDR3 region: CASSEAFHGGQELSVDVF. The DNA for the CDR3 is TGTGCCAGCAGTGAAGCCTTTCATGGGGGACAGGAACTGTCTGTTGACGTTTTT.

Many counts were recorded for this clone. V usage is TRBV27 and J usage is TRBJ1-6; 11 bases agree with TRBD1. The CDR3 totals 14 residues. Germline values: CDR1 MNHEY, CDR2 SMNVEV (reference sequence). With 5 bases clipped from V and 9 bases from J, the junction kept 3 bases outside the gene matches. The chain's CDR3 is CASSKGQGGSPLHF. DNA of the CDR3: TGTGCCAGCAGTAAGGGACAGGGGGGTTCACCCCTCCACTTT.

For the CDR3, the DNA is TGTGCCAGCAGCTTAGCCGGGACAGTGGAAGGCTACACCTTC. It translates to CASSLAGTVEGYTF. V gene TRBV7-6 combines with J gene TRBJ1-2; 7 nucleotides agree with TRBD1. Germline CDR1 and CDR2: SGHVS and FNYEAQ. The ends lost 0 bases at V and 8 bases at J; junction bases unmatched: 6. The CDR3 is 14 residues long.

A few counts support this clone. V and J are TRBV14 and TRBJ2-2; D not certain. V was pared by 6 bases and J by 7 bases, with 12 bases between. From germline, CDR1 is SGHDN and CDR2 FVKESK. The CDR3 extends over 13 amino acids. CDR3 amino acids: CASSFARVGELFF. DNA of the CDR3: TGTGCCAGCAGTTTCGCCCGAGTCGGGGAGCTGTTTTTT.

The chain carries TRBV14 and TRBJ2-7; no definite D call. The CDR3 is made up of 12 amino acids. Trimming removed 4 bases from V and 5 bases from J, with 9 bases in between. Looked up from germline, CDR1 is SGHDN and CDR2 is FVKESK. The CDR3 spells CASSRGWNEQYF. The CDR3 nucleotides read TGTGCCAGCAGCCGCGGCTGGAACGAGCAGTACTTC.

The V and J genes are TRBV19 and TRBJ2-5, with TRBD2 matching 13 bases. Trimming took 10 bases from V and 4 from J; bases not matched to a gene: 18. The CDR3 has 18 amino acids. Per germline, CDR1 LNHDA and CDR2 SQIVND (reference sequence). CDR3 sequence: CATRGGTGLAGRRETQYF. CDR3 nucleotide sequence: TGTGCCACCCGAGGGGGGACGGGACTAGCGGGGAGACGAGAGACCCAGTACTTC.

The chain combines TRBV5-6 with TRBJ2-2; no clear D. Germline CDR1 reads SGHDT; CDR2 reads YYEEEE. Trimming shortened V by 3 bases and J by 4 bases, and 13 bases separated the two germline ends. The CDR3 covers 15 residues. CDR3: CASSWESAVTGELFF. DNA for the CDR3: TGTGCCAGCAGCTGGGAAAGCGCGGTCACCGGGGAGCTGTTTTTT.

DNA for the CDR3: TGTGCCATCAGTGAGGGGGGTTGGAGGGTCCAGTACTTC. Translation: CAISEGGWRVQYF. The J gene is TRBJ2-5, the V gene TRBV10-3; a weak D match, TRBD2 (6 bases). Trimming pared 2 bases from V and 10 bases from J, leaving 14 bases between. The V gene's germline CDR1 is ENHRY and CDR2 SYGVKD. The length of the CDR3 is 13 residues.

The rearrangement links TRBV9 to TRBJ1-6; D uncertain. CDR1 and CDR2 from the germline V gene are SGDLS and YYNGEE. The CDR3 runs 17 residues. The V end lost 4 bases, the J end lost 5 bases, and 19 bases lay between the germline ends. CDR3 amino acids: CASSPGTRASDNSPLHF. The DNA of the CDR3 is TGTGCCAGCAGCCCCGGAACGAGAGCCAGCGATAATTCACCCCTCCACTTT.

CDR3 sequence (DNA): TGTGCCAGCAGTTACTCCCCCAAGGGACTCGACACCTTC. Translation: CASSYSPKGLDTF. The gene calls are TRBV6-5 and TRBJ1-2, with D possibly being TRBD1 (5 bases). Per germline, CDR1 MNHEY and CDR2 SVGAGI. Trimming shortened V by 0 bases and J by 12 bases, and 14 bases separated the two germline ends. CDR3 length: 13 residues.

Only a few counts were recorded for this clone. The CDR3 nucleotides read TGTGCCAGCATGGGACGACCGAACACTGAAGCTTTCTTT. It codes for CASMGRPNTEAFF. The V and J genes are TRBV2 and TRBJ1-1, with D tentatively TRBD1 (5 bases). The germline V and J ends were trimmed by 7 bases and 1 base, with 10 bases remaining between them. The CDR3 has 13 amino acids. Germline V lookup: CDR1 SNHLY, CDR2 FYNNEI.

This clone was counted only a few times. V and J are TRBV5-1 and TRBJ2-7; TRBD2 is a possible D gene (7 bases). V was shortened by 4 bases and J by 1 base, with 15 bases between the two germline ends. The germline CDR1 and CDR2 sequences are SGHRS and YFSETQ. The CDR3 length is 15 residues. CDR3 DNA sequence: TGCGCCAGCAGCCGGGGGGCAGGGTCTTCCTACGAGCAGTACTTC. Its protein is CASSRGAGSSYEQYF.